By its share, the clone carrying this T cell receptor (beta chain) is medium-sized. No antigen is known for it. The data were taken from a study of T cell responses to AZD1222 COVID-19 vaccine. Study summary: Second-dose intervals of approximately 4 or approximately 12 weeks were pooled. Study results and caveats: Across spike, vaccine-associated CD4 TCRs were found, dominant at 160-218 and 743-854. There were mostly white British donors and more females than males, and clonal diversity was possibly underestimated.

Profiling relied on immunoSEQ multiplex PCR, and the TCRdb table lists in-frame clones only, not all of them. The sample contains approximately 90,000 clones, roughly 90% of which appear only once. Germline V gives CDR1 MNHEY, CDR2 SVGAGI. Trimming took off 0 bases at V and 8 bases at J, with 13 bases between the two ends. This CDR3 has 14 residues. V usage is TRBV6-5 and J usage is TRBJ1-1; D may be TRBD1 (6 bases). The TCR originated in an adult in good health. The sequences come from peripheral blood, collected on day 0 of AZD1222 vaccination. CDR3 sequence reads: CASSYSATGNEAFF. The DNA of the CDR3 is TGTGCCAGCAGTTACTCTGCCACAGGGAACGAAGCTTTCTTT.